Presented here are 15 T cell receptor beta chains from one specimen sequenced in a study of technical replicates of blood from several donors. The assay was immunoSEQ multiplex PCR, and TCRdb's table has in-frame clones only and misses some. Here the sample spans 75,000 to 80,000 clones, under 95% being singletons. Input material: T cells isolated from PBMCs. Receptor source: a human donor in good health.

The chain uses TRBV27 and TRBJ1-1; a possible D gene is TRBD1 (6 bases). The CDR3 consists of 14 residues. V was clipped by 6 bases and J by 5 bases, with 16 bases between them. CDR1 MNHEY and CDR2 SMNVEV come from the germline V gene (reference sequence). The CDR3 DNA follows: TGTGCCAGCAGGGAGATTGGGGGGGCGACTGAAGCTTTCTTT. The encoded protein is CASREIGGATEAFF.

The chain employs TRBV6-5 and TRBJ2-1; tentative D call: TRBD1 (5 bases). V was pared by 2 bases and J by 7 bases, with 6 bases between. This CDR3 contains 12 residues. Germline CDR1 and CDR2: MNHEY and SVGAGI. CDR3 region: CASSYPGNEQFF. The DNA for the CDR3 is TGTGCCAGCAGTTACCCAGGGAATGAGCAGTTCTTC.

The CDR3: CASSSQHSGANVLTF. The CDR3 bases are TGTGCCAGCAGCTCACAACATTCTGGGGCCAACGTCCTGACTTTC. The chain employs TRBV7-2 and TRBJ2-6, with no clear D. From germline, CDR1 is SGHTA and CDR2 FQGNSA. The length of the CDR3 is 15 residues. Trimming cost V 4 bases and J 1 base, with 8 bases left between them.

V usage is TRBV27 and J usage is TRBJ2-7; 9 bases agree with TRBD2. The germline gives CDR1 MNHEY, CDR2 SMNVEV (reference sequence). The CDR3 is made up of 15 amino acids. Trimming took 5 bases from V and 6 from J; bases not matched to a gene: 11. As DNA, the CDR3 is TGTGCCAGCAGTGCGACCGGGACTAGCAGGCTCGAGCAGTACTTC. Amino acid sequence: CASSATGTSRLEQYF.

This sequence joins TRBV7-8 and TRBJ1-5, with no clear D. CDR3 size: 15 residues. Germline loops: CDR1 SGHVS, CDR2 FQNEAQ. V was pared by 0 bases and J by 4 bases, with 10 bases between. This chain's CDR3 is CASSLAIQKNQPQHF. Here the CDR3 DNA reads TGTGCCAGCAGCTTAGCAATACAGAAAAATCAGCCCCAGCATTTT.

This clone was detected only once. The V call is TRBV9, the J call TRBJ1-5; 8 bases map to TRBD1. The ends lost 4 bases at V and 3 bases at J; junction bases unmatched: 6. There are 15 residues in the CDR3. CDR1 is SGDLS and CDR2 is YYNGEE in the germline V gene. The CDR3, as DNA: TGTGCCAGCAGCTTAGGACAGGGACTCAATCAGCCCCAGCATTTT. As protein: CASSLGQGLNQPQHF.

The chain carries TRBV29-1 and TRBJ2-7, with no clear D. This CDR3 is 12 amino acids long. V was cut by 4 bases and J by 4 bases, with 11 bases left in between. CDR1 is SQVTM, CDR2 ANQGSEA, per germline. CDR3 DNA sequence: TGCAGCGTTGGAGAGGAGACTTACGAGCAGTACTTC. Amino acids: CSVGEETYEQYF.

The V call is TRBV27, the J call TRBJ2-1; D is ambiguous. V was pared by 2 bases and J by 0 bases, with 14 bases between. The CDR3 is made up of 17 amino acids. Germline loops: CDR1 MNHEY, CDR2 SMNVEV (reference sequence). CDR3 protein: CASSLNPPTSSYNEQFF. CDR3 in DNA: TGTGCCAGCAGTTTAAATCCGCCAACAAGCTCCTACAATGAGCAGTTCTTC.

V usage is TRBV11-2 and J usage is TRBJ1-4; 7 bases map to TRBD1. Germline V lookup: CDR1 SGHAT, CDR2 FQNNGV. The CDR3 has 16 amino acids. With V trimmed by 1 base and J by 4 bases, 6 bases remained unmatched. The CDR3 DNA follows: TGTGCCAGCAGCTTAGGTATCGACAGGGTTAATGAAAAACTGTTTTTT. Its translation is CASSLGIDRVNEKLFF. Supplemented by reference TRBV11-2 and TRBJ1-4, the full variable domain reads EAGVAQSPRYKIIEKRQSVAFWCNPISGHATLYWYQQILGQGPKLLIQFQNNGVVDDSQLPKDRFSAERLKGVDSTLKIQPAKLEDSAVYLCASSLGIDRVNEKLFFGSGTQLSVL.

V gene TRBV5-4 combines with J gene TRBJ2-7; 9 bases map to TRBD1. In germline, CDR1 is SGHNT, CDR2 YYREEE (reference sequence). The V gene end was trimmed by 2 bases and the J gene end by 4 bases; junction bases not matched to a gene: 7. The CDR3 is 15 amino acids. The CDR3 is CASSFFGTGRYEQYF. CDR3 DNA sequence: TGTGCCAGCAGCTTCTTCGGGACAGGGCGTTACGAGCAGTACTTC.

This clone was found once. The rearrangement joins TRBV11-2 to TRBJ2-7; TRBD1 matches 8 bases. V shed 5 bases and J 0 bases; nucleotides not matched to a gene: 6. This CDR3 has 15 amino acids. Germline assignment: CDR1 SGHAT and CDR2 FQNNGV. CDR3 sequence reads: CASSVTGGPSYEQYF. The CDR3 DNA reads as TGTGCCAGCAGCGTTACAGGGGGGCCCTCCTACGAGCAGTACTTC.

The chain recombines TRBV28 with TRBJ1-2, with a tentative D call TRBD1 (6 bases). V dropped 4 bases and J dropped 4 bases, with 10 bases sitting between them. Germline V gene lookup returns CDR1 MDHEN and CDR2 SYDVKM. The CDR3 length is 13 residues. CDR3 bases: TGTGCCAGCAGTTGGACAGATCGCTATGGCTACACCTTC. Translated: CASSWTDRYGYTF.

The chain uses TRBV19 and TRBJ1-2; 8 positions agree with TRBD1. Trimming cost V 3 bases and J 4 bases; bases outside gene matches: 10. The CDR3 totals 16 residues. CDR1 is LNHDA and CDR2 is SQIVND in the germline V gene (reference sequence). The CDR3, as DNA: TGTGCCAGTAGTATGTACCCCCCCGACAGGGGCTATGGCTACACCTTC. It is translated as CASSMYPPDRGYGYTF.

The chain joins TRBV14 to TRBJ2-5; tentative D call: TRBD2 (5 bases). The DNA end is more similar to TRBJ2-7, so the J call may be wrong. Germline V gene sequence: CDR1 SGHDN, CDR2 FVKESK. The CDR3 has 16 amino acids. CDR3 loop: CASSQDTSGDPYEQYF. The CDR3 DNA reads as TGTGCCAGCAGCCAAGATACAAGCGGAGACCCCTACGAGCAGTACTTC.

This clone was recorded once. The V gene is TRBV5-4, the J gene TRBJ2-7, with TRBD2 matching over 10 bases. The ends lost 0 bases at V and 3 bases at J; junction bases unmatched: 3. The CDR3 is 15 residues long. CDR1 is SGHNT, CDR2 YYREEE, per germline (reference sequence). Here the CDR3 reads CASSLVSSGSYEQYF. The DNA for the CDR3 is TGTGCCAGCAGCTTGGTTTCTAGCGGGAGCTACGAGCAGTACTTC.